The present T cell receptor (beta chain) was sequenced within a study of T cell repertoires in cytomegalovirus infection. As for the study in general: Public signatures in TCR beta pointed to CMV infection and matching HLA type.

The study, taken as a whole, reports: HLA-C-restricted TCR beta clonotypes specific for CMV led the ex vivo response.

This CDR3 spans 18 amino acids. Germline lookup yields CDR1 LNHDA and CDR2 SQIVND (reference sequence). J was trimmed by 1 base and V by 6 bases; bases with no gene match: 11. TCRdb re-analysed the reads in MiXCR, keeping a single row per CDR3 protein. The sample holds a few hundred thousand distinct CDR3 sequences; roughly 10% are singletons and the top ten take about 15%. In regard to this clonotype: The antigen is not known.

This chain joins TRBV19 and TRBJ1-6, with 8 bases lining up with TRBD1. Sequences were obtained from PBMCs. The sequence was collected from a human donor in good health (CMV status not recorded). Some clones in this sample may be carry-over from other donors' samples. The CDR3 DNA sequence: TGTGCCAGTAGGCCCCCCAGGGGGCGAGGATCCTATAATTCACCCCTCCACTTT. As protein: CASRPPRGRGSYNSPLHF.